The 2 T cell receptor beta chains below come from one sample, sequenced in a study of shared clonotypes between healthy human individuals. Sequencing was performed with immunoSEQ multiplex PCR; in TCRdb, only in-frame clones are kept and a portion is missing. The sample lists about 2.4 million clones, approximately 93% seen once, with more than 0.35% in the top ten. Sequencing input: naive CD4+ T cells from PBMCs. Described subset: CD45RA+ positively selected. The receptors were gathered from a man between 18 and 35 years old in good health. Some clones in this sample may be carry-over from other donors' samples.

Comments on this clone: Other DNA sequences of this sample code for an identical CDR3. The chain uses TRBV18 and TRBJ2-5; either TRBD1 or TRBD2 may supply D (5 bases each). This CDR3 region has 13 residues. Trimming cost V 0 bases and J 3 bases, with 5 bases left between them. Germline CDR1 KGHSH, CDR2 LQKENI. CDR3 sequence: CASSPPGEETQYF. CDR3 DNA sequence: TGTGCCAGCTCACCACCGGGGGAAGAGACCCAGTACTTC. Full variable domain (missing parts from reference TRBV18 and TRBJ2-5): NAGVMQNPRHLVRRRGQEARLRCSPMKGHSHVYWYRQLPEEGLKFMVYLQKENIIDESGMPKERFSAEFPKEGPSILRIQQVVRGDSAAYFCASSPPGEETQYFGPGTRLLVL.

The CDR3 loop is CASSVEVRGPTDTQYF. In nucleotides, the CDR3 is TGTGCCAGCAGTGTAGAGGTCCGGGGCCCAACAGATACGCAGTATTTT. V is TRBV6-1 and J is TRBJ2-3; D may correspond to TRBD1 or TRBD2 (5 bases each). V dropped 4 bases and J dropped 3 bases, with 17 bases sitting between them. This CDR3 has 16 amino acids. CDR1 is MNHNS, CDR2 SASEGT, per germline.